This TCR beta chain was identified during a study of T cells in Graves' hyperthyroidism and ophthalmopathy. Study-level background: Peripheral blood was obtained at initial diagnosis, preceding any treatment.

Amplification of TCR beta CDR3 regions used RNA as the template. First-round RT-PCR targeting the TCR CDR3 was performed with the HTBI primer set. MiXCR, run by TCRdb on the multiplex PCR reads, gives a single entry per CDR3 protein. The sample has about 350,000 distinct CDR3 sequences; around 18% are singletons. Specimen: blood. This receptor was obtained from a woman aged 40 to 55 with Graves' ophthalmopathy.

The CDR3, as DNA: TGCGCCAGCAGCCAAGATCCCGGGCAGTACTCCTACGAGCAGTACTTC. As protein: CASSQDPGQYSYEQYF. This chain connects TRBV10-2 to TRBJ2-7; D is unclear. CDR3 length: 16 amino acids. V was trimmed by 6 bases and J by 0 bases, leaving 18 bases between them. Germline V gene lookup returns CDR1 WSHSY and CDR2 SAAADI.